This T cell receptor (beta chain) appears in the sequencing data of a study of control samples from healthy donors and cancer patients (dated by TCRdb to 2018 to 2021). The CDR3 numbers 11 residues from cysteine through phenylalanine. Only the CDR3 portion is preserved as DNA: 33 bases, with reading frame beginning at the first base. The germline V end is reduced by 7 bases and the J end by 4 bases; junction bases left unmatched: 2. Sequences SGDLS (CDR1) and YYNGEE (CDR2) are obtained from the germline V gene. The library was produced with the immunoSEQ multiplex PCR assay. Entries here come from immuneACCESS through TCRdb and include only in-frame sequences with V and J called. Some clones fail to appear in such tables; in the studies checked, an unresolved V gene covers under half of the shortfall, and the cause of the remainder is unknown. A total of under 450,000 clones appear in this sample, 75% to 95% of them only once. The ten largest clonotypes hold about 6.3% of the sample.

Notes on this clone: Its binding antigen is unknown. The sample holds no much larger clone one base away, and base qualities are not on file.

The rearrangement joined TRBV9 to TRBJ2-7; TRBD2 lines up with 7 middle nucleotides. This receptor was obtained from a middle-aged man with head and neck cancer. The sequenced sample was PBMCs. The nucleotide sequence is TGTGCCAGCTCAGCGGGGTACGAGCAGTACTTC. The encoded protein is CASSAGYEQYF.